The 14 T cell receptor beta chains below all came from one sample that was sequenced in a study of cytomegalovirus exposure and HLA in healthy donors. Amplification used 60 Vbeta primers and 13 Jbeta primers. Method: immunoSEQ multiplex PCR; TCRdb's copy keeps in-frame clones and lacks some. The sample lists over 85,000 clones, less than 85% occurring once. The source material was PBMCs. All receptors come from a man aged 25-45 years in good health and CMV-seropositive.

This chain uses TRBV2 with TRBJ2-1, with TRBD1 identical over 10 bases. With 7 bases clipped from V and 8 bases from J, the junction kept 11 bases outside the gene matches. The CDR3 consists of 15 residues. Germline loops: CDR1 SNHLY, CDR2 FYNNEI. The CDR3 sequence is CASKGLGTGVHEQFF. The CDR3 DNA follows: TGTGCCAGCAAGGGTCTCGGGACAGGGGTCCATGAGCAGTTCTTC.

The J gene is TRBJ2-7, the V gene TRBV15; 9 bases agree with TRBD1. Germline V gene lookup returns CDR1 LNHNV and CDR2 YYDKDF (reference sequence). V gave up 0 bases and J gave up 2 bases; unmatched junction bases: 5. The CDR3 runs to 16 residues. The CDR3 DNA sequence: TGTGCCACCAGCAGAGATGGACAGGGGTCACCCTACGAGCAGTACTTC. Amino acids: CATSRDGQGSPYEQYF.

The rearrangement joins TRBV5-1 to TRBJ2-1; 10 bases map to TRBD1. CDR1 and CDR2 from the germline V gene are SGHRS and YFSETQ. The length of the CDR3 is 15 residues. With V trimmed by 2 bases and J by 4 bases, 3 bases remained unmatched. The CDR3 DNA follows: TGCGCCAGCAGCTTCGGACAGGGGGAGTACAATGAGCAGTTCTTC. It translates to CASSFGQGEYNEQFF.

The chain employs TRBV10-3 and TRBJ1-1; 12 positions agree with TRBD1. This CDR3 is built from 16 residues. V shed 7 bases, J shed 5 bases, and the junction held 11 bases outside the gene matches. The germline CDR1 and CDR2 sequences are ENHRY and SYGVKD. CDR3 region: CAITTGQGALGTEAFF. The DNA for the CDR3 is TGTGCCATCACTACGGGACAGGGGGCGCTCGGGACTGAAGCTTTCTTT.

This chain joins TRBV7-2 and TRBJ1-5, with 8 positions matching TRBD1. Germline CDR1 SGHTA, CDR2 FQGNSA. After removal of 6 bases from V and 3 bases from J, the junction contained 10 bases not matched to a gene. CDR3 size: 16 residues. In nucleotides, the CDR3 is TGTGCCAGCAGTCGAACAGGGGGTGGTTCCAATCAGCCCCAGCATTTT. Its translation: CASSRTGGGSNQPQHF. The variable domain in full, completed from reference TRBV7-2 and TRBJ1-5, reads GAGVSQSPSNKVTEKGKDVELRCDPISGHTALYWYRQSLGQGLEFLIYFQGNSAPDKSGLPSDRFSAERTGGSVSTLTIQRTQQEDSAVYLCASSRTGGGSNQPQHFGDGTRLSIL.

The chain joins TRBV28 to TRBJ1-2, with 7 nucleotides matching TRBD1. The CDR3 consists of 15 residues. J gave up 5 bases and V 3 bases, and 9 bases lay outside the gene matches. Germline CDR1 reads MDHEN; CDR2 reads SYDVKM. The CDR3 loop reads CASSFNRGWGYGYTF. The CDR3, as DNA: TGTGCCAGCAGTTTTAACAGGGGATGGGGGTATGGCTACACCTTC.

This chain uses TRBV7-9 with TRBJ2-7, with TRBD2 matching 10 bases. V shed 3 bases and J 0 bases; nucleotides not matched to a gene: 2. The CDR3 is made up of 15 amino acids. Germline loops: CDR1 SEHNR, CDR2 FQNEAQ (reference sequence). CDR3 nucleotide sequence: TGTGCCAGCAGCTTGGGACTAGCGAGCTCCTACGAGCAGTACTTC. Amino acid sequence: CASSLGLASSYEQYF.

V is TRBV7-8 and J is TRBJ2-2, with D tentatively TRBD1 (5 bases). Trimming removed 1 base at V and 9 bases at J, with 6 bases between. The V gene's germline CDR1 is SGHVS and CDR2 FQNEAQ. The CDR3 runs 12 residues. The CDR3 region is CASSLGGRELFF. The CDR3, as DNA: TGTGCCAGCAGCTTAGGGGGCCGGGAGCTGTTTTTT.

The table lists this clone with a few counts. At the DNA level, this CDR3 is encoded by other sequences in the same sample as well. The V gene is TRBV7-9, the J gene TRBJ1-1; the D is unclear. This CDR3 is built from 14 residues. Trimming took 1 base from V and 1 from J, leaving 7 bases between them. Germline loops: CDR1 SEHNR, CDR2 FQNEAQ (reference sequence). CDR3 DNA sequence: TGTGCCAGCAGCTTAGGTGGCGGGAACACTGAAGCTTTCTTT. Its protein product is CASSLGGGNTEAFF.

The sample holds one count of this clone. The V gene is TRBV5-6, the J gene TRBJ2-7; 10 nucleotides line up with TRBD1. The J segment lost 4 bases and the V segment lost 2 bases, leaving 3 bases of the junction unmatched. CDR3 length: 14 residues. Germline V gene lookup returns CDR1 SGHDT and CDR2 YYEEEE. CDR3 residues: CASSFGTGEYEQYF. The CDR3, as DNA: TGTGCCAGCAGCTTTGGGACAGGGGAATACGAGCAGTACTTC.

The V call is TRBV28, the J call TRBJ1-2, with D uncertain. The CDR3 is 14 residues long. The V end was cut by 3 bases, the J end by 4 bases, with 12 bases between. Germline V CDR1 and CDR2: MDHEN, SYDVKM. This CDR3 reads CASSFGLSLYGYTF. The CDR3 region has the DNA TGTGCCAGCAGTTTTGGACTGAGTCTCTATGGCTACACCTTC.

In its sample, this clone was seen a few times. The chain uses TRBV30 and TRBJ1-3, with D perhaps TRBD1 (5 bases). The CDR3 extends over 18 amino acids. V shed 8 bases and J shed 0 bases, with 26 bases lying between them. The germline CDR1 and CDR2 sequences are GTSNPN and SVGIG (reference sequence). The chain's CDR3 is CALSRPGRGEISGNTIYF. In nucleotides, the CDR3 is TGTGCCCTGAGTCGCCCCGGCCGGGGGGAAATCTCTGGAAACACCATATATTTT.

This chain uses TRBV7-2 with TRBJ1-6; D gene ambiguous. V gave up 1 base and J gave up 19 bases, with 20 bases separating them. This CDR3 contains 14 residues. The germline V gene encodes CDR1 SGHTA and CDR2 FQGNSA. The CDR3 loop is CASSLGALRPPNHF. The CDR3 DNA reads TGTGCCAGCAGCTTAGGGGCCCTAAGACCGCCTAATCACTTT.

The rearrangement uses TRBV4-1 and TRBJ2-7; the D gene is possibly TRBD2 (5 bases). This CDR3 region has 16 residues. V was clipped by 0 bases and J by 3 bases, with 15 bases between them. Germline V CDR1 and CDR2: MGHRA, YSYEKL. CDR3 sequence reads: CASSQEAWTGLYEQYF. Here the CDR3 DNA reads TGCGCCAGCAGCCAAGAGGCCTGGACTGGTCTCTACGAGCAGTACTTC.